This is a list of T cell receptor beta chains from one sample in a study of blood T cell repertoires in COVID-19. Assay: immunoSEQ multiplex PCR; the TCRdb copy retains only in-frame clones and omits some. The repertoire includes approximately 470,000 clones, around 90% of them detected once, and 0.7% sits in the top ten. The sample was PBMCs or T cells enriched from blood (not recorded which). Receptor source: a woman between 18 and 29 years old who had recovered from COVID-19. Each CDR3 is given with its conserved first and last residue. D genes are given only for firm matches. Clone size is stated in some rows and not others, as once, few, many or a class when expanded.

v_call,d_call,cdr3_length,j_call,clone_size,cdr3_aa,cdr3_nt
TRBV6-5,-,13,TRBJ1-1,-,CASSLRENTEAFF,TGTGCCAGCAGTCTCCGGGAGAACACTGAAGCTTTCTTT
TRBV19,TRBD1,14,TRBJ1-2,once,CASSPVTGTYGYTF,TGTGCCAGTAGTCCAGTGACAGGGACCTATGGCTACACCTTC
TRBV30,-,15,TRBJ1-2,-,CAWSVLSGGARGYTF,TGTGCCTGGAGTGTACTGTCGGGGGGAGCTCGTGGCTACACCTTC
TRBV28,TRBD2,16,TRBJ2-2,-,CASSLSSGEGNGELFF,TGTGCCAGCAGTTTATCTAGCGGGGAGGGTAACGGGGAGCTGTTTTTT
TRBV7-9,TRBD1,13,TRBJ1-4,few,CASSTGGNEKLFF,TGTGCCAGCAGTACAGGGGGGAATGAAAAACTGTTTTTT
TRBV28,-,12,TRBJ2-5,-,CASSLLRETQYF,TGTGCCAGCAGTTTATTGAGGGAGACCCAGTACTTC
TRBV2,-,12,TRBJ2-3,-,CASSLSGDTQYF,TGTGCCAGCAGTCTCTCGGGAGATACGCAGTATTTT
TRBV19,TRBD1,10,TRBJ1-1,-,CASGTGGAFF,TGTGCCAGCGGGACAGGAGGAGCTTTCTTT
TRBV7-9,-,13,TRBJ2-7,-,CASSYAPAYEQYF,TGTGCCAGCAGCTATGCCCCCGCGTACGAGCAGTACTTC
TRBV19,-,13,TRBJ2-1,-,CASSIDQINEQFF,TGTGCCAGTAGTATAGATCAGATCAATGAGCAGTTCTTC
TRBV18,-,15,TRBJ1-5,few,CASSLTYRDNQPQHF,TGTGCCAGCTCACTAACCTACAGGGATAATCAGCCCCAGCATTTT
TRBV5-1,-,15,TRBJ1-1,-,CASSLGTVMNTEAFF,TGCGCCAGCAGCTTGGGGACAGTCATGAACACTGAAGCTTTCTTT
TRBV12-3/TRBV12-4,-,13,TRBJ1-5,few,CASSLELNQPQHF,TGTGCCAGCAGTTTAGAACTTAACCAGCCCCAGCATTTT
TRBV18,TRBD1,12,TRBJ1-3,once,CASSHRGYTIYF,TGTGCCAGCTCCCACAGGGGGTACACCATATATTTT
TRBV10-3,-,13,TRBJ1-2,-,CAMSSPLTNGYTF,TGTGCCATGTCTTCCCCCTTAACTAACGGCTACACCTTC
TRBV27,-,14,TRBJ2-1,-,CASSFSHLNNEQFF,TGTGCCAGCAGTTTCTCACACCTTAACAATGAGCAGTTCTTC
TRBV5-8,-,15,TRBJ2-1,-,CASEPLAGQLNEQFF,TGTGCCAGCGAACCCTTGGCCGGACAGCTAAATGAGCAGTTCTTC
TRBV12-3/TRBV12-4,TRBD1,12,TRBJ1-2,-,CASSDRVYGYTF,TGTGCCAGCAGTGACAGGGTTTATGGCTACACCTTC